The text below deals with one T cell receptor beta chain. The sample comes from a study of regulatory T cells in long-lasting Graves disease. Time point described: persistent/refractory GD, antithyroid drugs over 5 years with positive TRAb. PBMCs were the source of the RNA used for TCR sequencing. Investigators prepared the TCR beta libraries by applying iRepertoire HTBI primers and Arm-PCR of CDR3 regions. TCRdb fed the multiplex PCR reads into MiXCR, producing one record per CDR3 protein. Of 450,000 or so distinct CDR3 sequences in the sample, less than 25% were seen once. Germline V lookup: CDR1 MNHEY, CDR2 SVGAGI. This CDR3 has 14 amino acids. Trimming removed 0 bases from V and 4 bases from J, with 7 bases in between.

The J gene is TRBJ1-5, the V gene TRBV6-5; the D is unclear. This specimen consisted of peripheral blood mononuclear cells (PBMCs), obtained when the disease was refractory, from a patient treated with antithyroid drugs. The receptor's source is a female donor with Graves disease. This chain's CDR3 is CASSYSPGNQPQHF. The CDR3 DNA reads TGTGCCAGCAGTTACTCGCCAGGAAATCAGCCCCAGCATTTT.